Presented here are 18 T cell receptor beta chains from one specimen sequenced in a study of shared clonotypes between healthy human individuals. Profiled with immunoSEQ multiplex PCR; TCRdb holds only in-frame clones, not every one. This table holds over a million clones, around 82% found once. Sequencing was carried out using memory CD4+ T cells from PBMCs. As to subset: CD45RA-negative fraction. These receptors were taken from a man aged 18-30 years in good health. Some clones in this sample may be carry-over from other donors' samples.

For the CDR3, the DNA is TGTGCCAGCAGCTGGGACAGGGGCACAGATACGCAGTATTTT. Amino acid sequence: CASSWDRGTDTQYF. The chain has TRBV7-9 and TRBJ2-3; TRBD1 matches at 9 bases. Trimming at V came to 4 bases and at J to 1 base, leaving 0 bases not matched to a gene. The CDR3 length is 14 residues. The V gene's germline CDR1 is SEHNR and CDR2 FQNEAQ (reference sequence).

The V and J genes are TRBV6-1 and TRBJ1-1; TRBD1 is a possible D gene (6 bases). The CDR3 has 13 amino acids. Trimming left V 5 bases short and J 8 bases short, with 15 bases between. The germline CDR1 and CDR2 sequences are MNHNS and SASEGT. For the CDR3, the DNA is TGTGCCAGCAGTACCATAGGACAGAAAGAAGCTTTCTTT. This encodes CASSTIGQKEAFF.

Note on this clone: Sequence at one end of the junction differs from germline and may be a read error. The V call is TRBV4-1, the J call TRBJ2-3; D not resolved. The CDR3 runs 14 residues. The V gene's germline CDR1 is MGHRA and CDR2 YSYEKL. As DNA, the CDR3 is TGCGCCAGCAGACAAGTTGGGGGCACAGATACGCAGTATTTT. It encodes CASRQVGGTDTQYF.

The chain recombines TRBV7-9 with TRBJ1-1; D is unclear. Per germline, CDR1 SEHNR and CDR2 FQNEAQ (reference sequence). This CDR3 spans 14 amino acids. Trimming shortened V by 7 bases and J by 1 base, and 13 bases separated the two germline ends. The chain's CDR3 is CASTFYDGNTEAFF. The CDR3 nucleotides read TGTGCCAGCACTTTCTATGACGGGAACACTGAAGCTTTCTTT.

This clone was seen a handful of times. The chain couples TRBV2 to TRBJ1-2, with D unclear. This CDR3 is 10 amino acids long. Germline V gene sequence: CDR1 SNHLY, CDR2 FYNNEI. Trimming took 4 bases from V and 8 from J, leaving 5 bases between them. CDR3 DNA sequence: TGTGCCAGCAGTGTCGGGGGCTACACCTTC. Encoded protein: CASSVGGYTF.

This clone was counted a single time. The rearrangement links TRBV2 to TRBJ2-1, with D unclear. CDR1 is SNHLY and CDR2 is FYNNEI in the germline V gene. V was shortened by 10 bases and J by 5 bases, with 9 bases between the two germline ends. The CDR3 extends over 11 amino acids. The CDR3 bases are TGTGCCATCGACTGGAACAATGAGCAGTTCTTC. As protein: CAIDWNNEQFF. Full variable domain (rest looked up from reference TRBV2 and TRBJ2-1): EPEVTQTPSHQVTQMGQEVILRCVPISNHLYFYWYRQILGQKVEFLVSFYNNEISEKSEIFDDQFSVERPDGSNFTLKIRSTKLEDSAMYFCAIDWNNEQFFGPGTRLTVL.

The chain combines TRBV5-4 with TRBJ1-2; D perhaps matches TRBD1 (5 bases). Germline values: CDR1 SGHNT, CDR2 YYREEE (reference sequence). This CDR3 comprises 13 residues. V was cut by 4 bases and J by 4 bases, with 11 bases left in between. Written as DNA, the CDR3 is TGTGCCAGCAGCCGGGGACCGGCCTATGGCTACACCTTC. Residues: CASSRGPAYGYTF.

This clone was found a few times. Within the sample, other DNA sequences also encode this same CDR3. The rearrangement uses TRBV7-2 and TRBJ2-7; TRBD2 matches 14 bases. V lost 0 bases and J lost 4; bases outside the gene matches: 5. The CDR3 has 17 residues. CDR1 and CDR2 (germline): SGHTA, FQGNSA. The CDR3 sequence: CASSLAGLAGDPYEQYF. The CDR3 nucleotides read TGTGCCAGCAGCTTAGCGGGACTAGCGGGAGACCCATACGAGCAGTACTTC.

Regarding this clone: The DNA is omitted, as the CDR3 cannot be located on it reliably, and the CDR3 follows TCRdb's listing. V is TRBV21-1 and J is TRBJ2-7; the table's D call, TRBD2, has no DNA check behind it. TRBV21-1 is listed as a pseudogene. The CDR3 length equals 15 residues, ends included. The CDR3 reads CASSKVASGSYEQYF.

This sequence joins TRBV6-5 and TRBJ1-3; D uncertain. Looked up from germline, CDR1 is MNHEY and CDR2 is SVGAGI. V was clipped by 5 bases and J by 4 bases, with 9 bases between them. The CDR3 spans 13 residues. In nucleotides, the CDR3 is TGTGCCAGCAGTAACGTTGGGGGAAACACCATATATTTT. Residues: CASSNVGGNTIYF.

This rearrangement joins TRBV5-4 to TRBJ2-3; TRBD2 matches 11 bases. The CDR3 has 16 amino acids. Germline V gene lookup returns CDR1 SGHNT and CDR2 YYREEE (reference sequence). The V and J ends lost 3 bases and 1 base, in that order; junction bases with no gene match: 4. The CDR3 loop is CASSSEGLAGTDTQYF. CDR3 DNA sequence: TGTGCCAGCAGCTCAGAGGGACTAGCGGGCACAGATACGCAGTATTTT.

Comments on this clone: The junction departs from germline at one end; a sequencing error may be responsible. The sample holds other DNA sequences that translate to the same CDR3. V and J are TRBV7-2 and TRBJ2-7, with 7 nucleotides matching TRBD1. The CDR3 sequence is 13 residues long. The germline gives CDR1 SGHTA, CDR2 FQGNSA. This chain's CDR3 is CASTLGGGYEQYF. CDR3 in DNA: TGTGCCAGCACCTTAGGGGGCGGGTACGAGCAGTACTTC.

The chain joins TRBV28 to TRBJ2-7, with 7 bases matching TRBD2. V was clipped by 6 bases and J by 5 bases; unmatched bases: 10. This CDR3 spans 14 amino acids. Germline values: CDR1 MDHEN, CDR2 SYDVKM. The CDR3 region is CASSPVGGVDEQYF. The CDR3 DNA reads TGTGCCAGCAGCCCCGTGGGGGGGGTGGACGAGCAGTACTTC.

The CDR3 coding sequence is TGTGCCAGCAGGGGACTAGCGGGAGTGGCCGGGGAGCTGTTTTTT. Protein sequence: CASRGLAGVAGELFF. The genes are TRBV25-1 and TRBJ2-2; 14 bases map to TRBD2. CDR1 and CDR2 from the germline V gene are MGHDK and SYGVNS. The CDR3 length is 15 residues. V dropped 6 bases and J dropped 6; count of bases not matched to a gene: 3.

This clone was detected only once. The chain joins TRBV5-1 to TRBJ1-2, with 9 bases matching TRBD1. The trim removed 4 bases at V and 5 bases at J, leaving 9 bases unmatched. The CDR3 has 15 residues. The germline gives CDR1 SGHRS, CDR2 YFSETQ. The CDR3 coding sequence is TGCGCCAGCAGCCTGACAGGGGGAGGGAGTTATGGCTACACCTTC. This sequence encodes CASSLTGGGSYGYTF.

In regard to this clone: Other DNA sequences in this sample translate to the same CDR3. The rearrangement joins TRBV28 to TRBJ2-5; 7 bases agree with TRBD1. Per germline, CDR1 MDHEN and CDR2 SYDVKM. The CDR3 has 13 amino acids. The V gene end was trimmed by 8 bases and the J gene end by 4 bases; junction bases not matched to a gene: 7. The CDR3: CASRQGARETQYF. The CDR3 DNA reads as TGTGCCAGCCGACAGGGAGCGCGAGAGACCCAGTACTTC.

The rearrangement uses TRBV12-2 and TRBJ1-5. TRBV12-2 is deemed a pseudogene. The CDR3 covers 15 residues. CDR3 nucleotide sequence: TGTGCAAGTCGCCCGCGGACCGGGGGGGGTCAGCCCCAGCATTTT. It specifies CASRPRTGGGQPQHF.

This clone was recorded many times. The CDR3 nucleotides read TGCGCCAGCAGCCAAGACTTCAGACAGGGAGGGAACACTGAAGCTTTCTTT. It specifies CASSQDFRQGGNTEAFF. This chain joins TRBV4-1 and TRBJ1-1; 7 nucleotides align to TRBD1. This CDR3 is built from 17 residues. The trim removed 0 bases at V and 1 base at J, leaving 8 bases unmatched. Germline V gene data show CDR1 as MGHRA and CDR2 as YSYEKL.